One and the same sample provided the 22 T cell receptor beta chains below, sequenced in a study of T cells in localized non-small cell lung cancer. Assay: immunoSEQ multiplex PCR; the TCRdb copy retains only in-frame clones and omits some. The table includes around 43,000 clones, around 84% detected once. Specimen: peripheral blood, collected before any cancer treatment. The receptors were gathered from a man aged 18-55 years with stage I lung adenocarcinoma.

The chain uses TRBV30 and TRBJ1-2; no definite D call. Germline assignment: CDR1 GTSNPN and CDR2 SVGIG (reference sequence). Trimming left V 0 bases short and J 8 bases short, with 7 bases between. The CDR3 contains 11 residues. CDR3 nucleotide sequence: TGTGCCTGGAGTGTGGGAAGCGGCTACACCTTC. Amino acid sequence: CAWSVGSGYTF.

The chain employs TRBV20-1 and TRBJ1-1; unclear D gene. Germline V lookup: CDR1 DFQATT, CDR2 SNEGSKA (reference sequence). Trimming took off 0 bases at V and 11 bases at J, with 10 bases between the two ends. The CDR3 totals 11 residues. The CDR3: CSARDEGAAFF. The CDR3 region has the DNA TGCAGTGCTAGAGATGAGGGAGCGGCTTTCTTT.

The chain recombines TRBV7-9 with TRBJ2-1; 7 bases are a match to TRBD1. The CDR3 has 16 amino acids. Germline CDR1 reads SEHNR; CDR2 reads FQNEAQ (reference sequence). V lost 6 bases and J lost 3; bases outside the gene matches: 11. This chain's CDR3 is CASRSPGTENYNEQFF. CDR3 sequence (DNA): TGTGCCAGCAGATCCCCGGGGACAGAAAACTACAATGAGCAGTTCTTC. The variable domain in full, completed from reference TRBV7-9 and TRBJ2-1, reads DTGVSQNPRHKITKRGQNVTFRCDPISEHNRLYWYRQTLGQGPEFLTYFQNEAQLEKSRLLSDRFSAERPKGSFSTLEIQRTEQGDSAMYLCASRSPGTENYNEQFFGPGTRLTVL.

The chain combines TRBV6-6 with TRBJ1-1; the D is unclear. Trimming cost V 3 bases and J 3 bases, with 11 bases left between them. The CDR3 has 14 amino acids. From germline, CDR1 is MNHNY and CDR2 SVGAGI (reference sequence). CDR3: CASSYFVEDTEAFF. CDR3 DNA sequence: TGTGCCAGCAGTTATTTTGTAGAGGACACTGAAGCTTTCTTT.

J is TRBJ1-2 and V is TRBV7-8; D is undetermined. The CDR3 runs to 12 residues. CDR1 is SGHVS, CDR2 FQNEAQ, per germline. The V and J ends lost 5 bases and 1 base respectively, with 5 bases between them. The CDR3 DNA sequence: TGTGCCAGCAGCACAGATAACTATGGCTACACCTTC. Protein: CASSTDNYGYTF. Full variable domain (missing parts from reference TRBV7-8 and TRBJ1-2): GAGVSQSPRYKVAKRGQDVALRCDPISGHVSLFWYQQALGQGPEFLTYFQNEAQLDKSGLPSDRFFAERPEGSVSTLKIQRTQQEDSAVYLCASSTDNYGYTFGSGTRLTVV.

The V gene is TRBV5-1, the J gene TRBJ2-3; D gene unclear. V dropped 7 bases and J dropped 0 bases, with 12 bases sitting between them. CDR3 length: 14 amino acids. CDR1 SGHRS and CDR2 YFSETQ come from the germline V gene. The CDR3 sequence: CASSSGPSTDTQYF. The CDR3 nucleotides are TGCGCCAGCTCGTCTGGACCTAGCACAGATACGCAGTATTTT. Together with reference TRBV5-1 and TRBJ2-3, the CDR3 gives the full variable domain: KAGVTQTPRYLIKTRGQQVTLSCSPISGHRSVSWYQQTPGQGLQFLFEYFSETQRNKGNFPGRFSGRQFSNSRSEMNVSTLELGDSALYLCASSSGPSTDTQYFGPGTRLTVL.

This chain connects TRBV15 to TRBJ2-7; D is ambiguous. Germline lookup yields CDR1 LNHNV and CDR2 YYDKDF (reference sequence). This CDR3 has 12 residues. V lost 5 bases, J lost 3 bases, and 8 bases lay in between. CDR3 residues: CATSPDGYEQYF. The CDR3 DNA reads TGTGCCACCAGCCCGGACGGCTACGAGCAGTACTTC.

The sample holds one count of this clone. This chain joins TRBV6-1 and TRBJ1-2; 8 positions match TRBD1. This CDR3 contains 15 residues. Unmatched junction bases numbered 7, after V lost 0 bases and J lost 7 bases. CDR1 and CDR2 (germline): MNHNS, SASEGT. DNA for the CDR3: TGTGCCAGCAGTGAAGCACAGGGGGGAACCTTTGGCTACACCTTC. Translating gives CASSEAQGGTFGYTF.

The chain couples TRBV5-4 to TRBJ2-7; 10 nucleotides match TRBD2. Germline CDR1 reads SGHNT; CDR2 reads YYREEE (reference sequence). With 5 bases clipped from V and 2 bases from J, the junction kept 7 bases outside the gene matches. The CDR3 has 15 amino acids. This CDR3 is CASRLAGATTYEQYF. CDR3 bases: TGTGCCAGCAGGCTAGCGGGGGCGACGACCTACGAGCAGTACTTC.

This clone was seen a handful of times. The chain carries TRBV30 and TRBJ1-2; 9 bases fit TRBD1. Germline CDR1 is GTSNPN and CDR2 is SVGIG (reference sequence). Germline trimming cut 1 base from V and 6 bases from J; bases unmatched to any gene: 3. CDR3 length: 13 amino acids. The CDR3, as DNA: TGTGCCTGGAGTGCCGGGACAGGGAATGGCTACACCTTC. Amino acids: CAWSAGTGNGYTF.

This chain links TRBV5-3 with TRBJ2-7; D may be TRBD2 (5 bases). TRBV5-3 is an open reading frame whose function is uncertain. The CDR3 is 14 amino acids. V was cut by 2 bases and J by 3 bases, with 12 bases left in between. CDR3 sequence: CARSFLAPDYEQYF. CDR3 bases: TGTGCCAGAAGCTTCCTAGCCCCGGACTACGAGCAGTACTTC.

The chain employs TRBV30 and TRBJ1-1; D perhaps matches TRBD1 (5 bases). The germline V gene encodes CDR1 GTSNPN and CDR2 SVGIG (reference sequence). V was pared by 2 bases and J by 3 bases, with 13 bases between. This CDR3 spans 14 amino acids. This chain's CDR3 is CAWSPMGGYTEAFF. Written as DNA, the CDR3 is TGTGCCTGGAGTCCCATGGGGGGATACACTGAAGCTTTCTTT.

The chain combines TRBV5-4 with TRBJ1-2; D gene unclear. The V end lost 4 bases, the J end lost 5 bases, and 12 bases lay between the germline ends. The CDR3 is 13 amino acids. CDR1 is SGHNT, CDR2 YYREEE, per germline (reference sequence). DNA of the CDR3: TGTGCCAGCAGCCAAGATCCACAGTATGGCTACACCTTC. This sequence encodes CASSQDPQYGYTF.

The rearrangement uses TRBV6-4 and TRBJ1-6; 7 nucleotides match TRBD1. J lost 7 bases, V lost 6 bases, and 6 bases had no gene match. The CDR3 extends over 14 amino acids. CDR1 and CDR2 from the germline V gene are MRHNA and SNTAGT. The DNA of the CDR3 is TGTGCCAGCAGGTTGACAGGGATAAATTCACCCCTCCACTTT. As protein: CASRLTGINSPLHF.

The chain links TRBV6-1 to TRBJ1-5, with 7 positions matching TRBD1. Per the germline V gene, CDR1 is MNHNS and CDR2 is SASEGT. The CDR3 spans 14 residues. Losses at the gene ends were 4 bases for V and 4 bases for J; bases not matched to a gene: 4. This chain's CDR3 is CASSVSGQNQPQHF. DNA of the CDR3: TGTGCCAGCAGTGTATCGGGACAGAATCAGCCCCAGCATTTT.

This clone was found a few times. J is TRBJ2-3 and V is TRBV7-6; weak D call: TRBD1 (5 bases). This CDR3 is 17 amino acids long. CDR1 and CDR2 from the germline V gene are SGHVS and FNYEAQ. The V end lost 2 bases, the J end lost 2 bases, and 17 bases lay between the germline ends. Here the CDR3 reads CASSLRQPQSTTDTQYF. The CDR3 DNA follows: TGTGCCAGCAGCTTAAGACAGCCTCAGAGTACCACAGATACGCAGTATTTT.

A few counts support this clone. The CDR3 DNA is TGTGCCAGCAGCCCACAGACGAGCGGGACGTGGGAGACCCAGTACTTC. The encoded protein is CASSPQTSGTWETQYF. The chain has TRBV7-2 and TRBJ2-5, with TRBD2 matching 7 bases. This CDR3 has 16 amino acids. After removal of 5 bases from V and 5 bases from J, the junction contained 14 bases not matched to a gene. CDR1 and CDR2 from the germline V gene are SGHTA and FQGNSA. Full variable domain (outside the CDR3, taken from reference TRBV7-2 and TRBJ2-5): GAGVSQSPSNKVTEKGKDVELRCDPISGHTALYWYRQSLGQGLEFLIYFQGNSAPDKSGLPSDRFSAERTGGSVSTLTIQRTQQEDSAVYLCASSPQTSGTWETQYFGPGTRLLVL.

The chain links TRBV5-4 to TRBJ1-1; D gene unclear. This CDR3 has 15 residues. Germline CDR1 SGHNT, CDR2 YYREEE (reference sequence). V lost 4 bases and J lost 1, with 14 bases in between. The CDR3 spells CASSMTRATNTEAFF. CDR3 DNA: TGTGCCAGCAGCATGACTCGGGCGACGAACACTGAAGCTTTCTTT.

The chain recombines TRBV6-5 with TRBJ1-4; D gene unclear. CDR1 and CDR2 (germline): MNHEY, SVGAGI. This CDR3 region has 15 residues. The ends were cut back, 0 bases at V and 3 bases at J, with 8 bases in the middle. The CDR3 bases are TGTGCCAGCAGTTACTCTTGGGAGTCTAATGAAAAACTGTTTTTT. It codes for CASSYSWESNEKLFF.

The CDR3 DNA sequence: TGTGCCAGCAGCAATTCCCGGGACGGTAAGAGGATGAACACTGAAGCTTTCTTT. Translated, it gives CASSNSRDGKRMNTEAFF. The rearrangement joins TRBV21-1 to TRBJ1-1. TRBV21-1 is reported as a pseudogene. The length of the CDR3 is 18 residues.

The V call is TRBV4-1, the J call TRBJ1-1; D might be TRBD1 (6 bases). Germline V gives CDR1 MGHRA, CDR2 YSYEKL. The CDR3 is 16 amino acids. V lost 0 bases to trimming and J lost 4 bases, with 15 bases between them. CDR3 DNA sequence: TGCGCCAGCAGCCAAGATTCTGGGGGCGCGTTCACTGAAGCTTTCTTT. Translation: CASSQDSGGAFTEAFF.

V usage is TRBV11-2 and J usage is TRBJ1-5; D not certain. The CDR3 has 14 residues. Trimming cost V 5 bases and J 5 bases, with 13 bases left between them. Per germline, CDR1 SGHAT and CDR2 FQNNGV. The CDR3 sequence is CASSPSVRDQPQHF. In DNA form, the CDR3 reads TGTGCCAGCAGCCCGTCTGTGCGGGATCAGCCCCAGCATTTT.